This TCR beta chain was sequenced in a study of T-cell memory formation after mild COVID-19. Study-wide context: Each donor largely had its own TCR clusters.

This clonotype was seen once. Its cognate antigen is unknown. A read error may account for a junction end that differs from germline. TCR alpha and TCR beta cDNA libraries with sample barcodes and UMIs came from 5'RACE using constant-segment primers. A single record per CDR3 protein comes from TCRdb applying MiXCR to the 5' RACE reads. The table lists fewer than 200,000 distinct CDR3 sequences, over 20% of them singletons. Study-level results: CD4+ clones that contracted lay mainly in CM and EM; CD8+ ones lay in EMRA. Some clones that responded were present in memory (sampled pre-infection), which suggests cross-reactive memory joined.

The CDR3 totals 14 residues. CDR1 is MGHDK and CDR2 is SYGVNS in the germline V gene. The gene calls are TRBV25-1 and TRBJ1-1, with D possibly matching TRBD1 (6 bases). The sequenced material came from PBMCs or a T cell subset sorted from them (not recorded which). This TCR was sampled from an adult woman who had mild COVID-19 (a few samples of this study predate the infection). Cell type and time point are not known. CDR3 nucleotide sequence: TGTGCCAGAAGTGATCCGGGACACGGCACTGAAGCTTTCTTT. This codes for CARSDPGHGTEAFF.